Below, one T cell receptor beta chain is given with its context. No antigen is known for it. Amplified TCR beta CDR3 regions derived from RNA transcripts. HTBI primers drove first-round RT-PCR of the TCR CDR3. TCRdb reprocessed the multiplex PCR reads via MiXCR and lists one record per CDR3 protein. The sample holds 500,000 to 600,000 distinct CDR3 sequences; roughly 50% are singletons and the top ten take around 20%. The sample comes from a study of T cells in Graves' hyperthyroidism and ophthalmopathy. Study findings and constraints: Separating ophthalmopathy from stable hyperthyroidism was achieved by a 13 V-J model.

The trim removed 9 bases at V and 6 bases at J, leaving 13 bases unmatched. Germline V lookup: CDR1 KGHDR, CDR2 SFDVKD. The CDR3 is made up of 14 amino acids. This chain uses TRBV24-1 with TRBJ2-7; TRBD1 agrees at 7 bases. The clonotype originates from an adult woman with Graves' disease, either hyperthyroidism or ophthalmopathy (not recorded which). The specimen was peripheral blood or thyroid tissue (not recorded which). For the CDR3, the DNA is TGTGCCACCGGCTCGAGACAGGGTACGGGCGAGCAGTACTTC. Translation gives CATGSRQGTGEQYF.